The 13 T cell receptor beta chains below all came from one sample that was sequenced in a study of T cell repertoires in cytomegalovirus infection. A single record per CDR3 protein comes from TCRdb applying MiXCR to the reads. The sample lists around 290,000 distinct CDR3 sequences; roughly 24% were seen once. The sample consisted of PBMCs. The receptors derive from a human donor in good health (CMV status not recorded). Some clones in this sample may be carry-over from other donors' samples.

This sequence joins TRBV7-1 and TRBJ1-2, with D tentatively TRBD1 (6 bases). TRBV7-1 qualifies as an ORF whose function is uncertain. The ends were cut back, 5 bases at V and 6 bases at J, with 13 bases in the middle. The CDR3 totals 13 residues. This CDR3 reads CASSPWTANGYTF. CDR3 DNA: TGTGCCAGCAGCCCTTGGACAGCCAATGGCTACACCTTC.

The sample holds a few counts of this clonotype. The gene calls are TRBV5-6 and TRBJ2-7, with a weak D call TRBD1 (5 bases). Germline CDR1 and CDR2: SGHDT and YYEEEE. The V end lost 4 bases, the J end lost 6 bases, and 14 bases lay between the germline ends. This CDR3 has 13 amino acids. This CDR3 reads CASSPRPDSEQYF. CDR3 coding DNA: TGTGCCAGCAGCCCCCGCCCAGACAGCGAGCAGTACTTC.

As concerns this clonotype: A much larger clone lies one base from this, so it may be a read error. The chain combines TRBV7-2 with TRBJ2-3; 7 bases agree with TRBD2. Germline-derived CDR1 and CDR2 are SGHTA and FQGNSA. This CDR3 has 17 amino acids. Trimming removed 0 bases from V and 4 bases from J; junction bases left unmatched: 10. The CDR3 reads CASSLAPPTGGPDTQYF. The CDR3, as DNA: TGTGCCAGCAGCTTAGCGCCCCCAACGGGAGGCCCAGATACGCAGTATTTT.

Points on this clonotype: The junction shows a germline mismatch at one end, possibly a read error. The CDR3 spells CASRLGTGESYTF. CDR3 DNA sequence: TGTGCCAGCAGATTAGGGACCGGTGAAAGCTACACCTTC. This chain uses TRBV7-9 with TRBJ1-2, with D possibly TRBD1 on 5 matching bases. In germline, CDR1 is SEHNR, CDR2 FQNEAQ (reference sequence). This CDR3 is 13 amino acids long.

This chain joins TRBV7-2 and TRBJ2-1; weak D call: TRBD2 (5 bases). V lost 3 bases to trimming and J lost 6 bases, with 12 bases between them. This CDR3 has 14 amino acids. From germline, CDR1 is SGHTA and CDR2 FQGNSA. In DNA, the CDR3 is TGTGCCAGCAGCTTCACACTAGATCCCAATGAGCAGTTCTTC. This codes for CASSFTLDPNEQFF. The complete variable domain, with remaining parts taken from reference TRBV7-2 and TRBJ2-1, reads GAGVSQSPSNKVTEKGKDVELRCDPISGHTALYWYRQSLGQGLEFLIYFQGNSAPDKSGLPSDRFSAERTGGSVSTLTIQRTQQEDSAVYLCASSFTLDPNEQFFGPGTRLTVL.

The chain links TRBV19 to TRBJ1-5, with TRBD1 identical over 7 bases. This CDR3 has 15 residues. CDR1 is LNHDA, CDR2 SQIVND, per germline (reference sequence). V lost 5 bases and J lost 4; bases outside the gene matches: 8. CDR3 residues: CASSPDGTANQPQHF. The DNA for the CDR3 is TGTGCCAGTAGTCCCGACGGGACAGCAAATCAGCCCCAGCATTTT.

Ten or more counts support this clonotype. J is TRBJ2-7 and V is TRBV7-2; D is unresolved. CDR1 and CDR2 from the germline V gene are SGHTA and FQGNSA. CDR3 size: 15 residues. V lost 1 base to trimming and J lost 3 bases, with 13 bases between them. CDR3 sequence reads: CASSLEARAGYEQYF. In DNA, the CDR3 is TGTGCCAGCAGCTTAGAAGCCCGGGCCGGCTACGAGCAGTACTTC.

This clonotype was counted only a few times. V gene TRBV28 combines with J gene TRBJ1-2; 7 positions match TRBD1. Germline CDR1 MDHEN, CDR2 SYDVKM. Trimming cost V 3 bases and J 1 base; bases outside gene matches: 2. This CDR3 comprises 14 residues. The CDR3 loop is CASSFSGGNYGYTF. CDR3 in DNA: TGTGCCAGCAGTTTCTCAGGGGGTAACTATGGCTACACCTTC.

The chain is built from TRBV2 and TRBJ2-3; D assignment may be TRBD1 or TRBD2 (5 bases each). Germline lookup yields CDR1 SNHLY and CDR2 FYNNEI. The CDR3 totals 14 residues. Trimming removed 6 bases from V and 3 bases from J, with 13 bases in between. The CDR3 DNA sequence: TGTGCCAGCAGGAGCGGCAGGGAAACAGATACGCAGTATTTT. It codes for CASRSGRETDTQYF.

This clonotype came up a few times. This chain connects TRBV28 to TRBJ1-1; TRBD1 matches 7 bases. Germline loops: CDR1 MDHEN, CDR2 SYDVKM. The CDR3 runs to 14 residues. V was clipped by 6 bases and J by 3 bases; unmatched bases: 7. The CDR3 region has the DNA TGTGCCAGCAGCTCAGGGGGGGTGCACACTGAAGCTTTCTTT. Protein: CASSSGGVHTEAFF.

This clonotype was seen ten or more times. The rearrangement links TRBV7-9 to TRBJ1-5, with 7 positions matching TRBD1. This CDR3 region has 14 residues. Trimming at V came to 5 bases and at J to 3 bases, leaving 4 bases not matched to a gene. Germline lookup yields CDR1 SEHNR and CDR2 FQNEAQ (reference sequence). For the CDR3, the DNA is TGTGCCAGCAGCCCAGGGACAGTCAATCAGCCCCAGCATTTT. Translation gives CASSPGTVNQPQHF.

The chain combines TRBV4-1 with TRBJ2-7, with 8 positions matching TRBD1. The CDR3 is 14 residues long. CDR1 and CDR2 from the germline V gene are MGHRA and YSYEKL. Unmatched junction bases numbered 2, after V lost 1 base and J lost 3 bases. CDR3 DNA sequence: TGCGCCAGCAGCCAAGGGACAGGGAACTACGAGCAGTACTTC. The encoded protein is CASSQGTGNYEQYF.

The chain couples TRBV20-1 to TRBJ2-5; D unclear. The CDR3 sequence is 14 residues long. From germline, CDR1 is DFQATT and CDR2 SNEGSKA (reference sequence). Trimming shortened V by 3 bases and J by 0 bases, and 11 bases separated the two germline ends. The CDR3 DNA sequence: TGCAGTGCTAGTCCTAGGGTCCACCAAGAGACCCAGTACTTC. Translating gives CSASPRVHQETQYF.